Each of the 19 T cell receptor beta chains below was sequenced from the same sample in a study of human T cells and chemical hapten exposure. Time point specified: patch test 1, 2 weeks after DPC sensitization. Treatment: therapeutic diphenylcyclopropenone sensitization with weekly scalp DPC. MiXCR, applied by TCRdb to the RACE reads, yields one record per CDR3 protein. The table has approximately 350,000 distinct CDR3 sequences, around 7% seen once. Specimen: whole blood, collected in connection with sensitization to the hapten diphenylcyclopropenone (DPC). Receptors originate from a woman younger than 30 with alopecia areata. Some clones in this sample may be carry-over from other donors' samples.

This clonotype appeared a few times. CDR3 protein: CASSFGSSYNEQFF. In DNA form, the CDR3 reads TGTGCCAGCAGTTTCGGCAGCTCCTACAATGAGCAGTTCTTC. The gene calls are TRBV12-3 or TRBV12-4 and TRBJ2-1; D gene uncertain. The CDR3 extends over 14 amino acids. Trimming removed 3 bases at V and 0 bases at J, with 6 bases between.

This clonotype was counted many times. This sequence joins TRBV6-2 or TRBV6-3 and TRBJ2-2; D remains ambiguous. V was pared by 0 bases and J by 2 bases, with 1 base between. CDR1 is MNHEY, CDR2 SVGEGT, per germline. There are 13 residues in the CDR3. The CDR3 DNA follows: TGTGCCAGCAGTTACTCCAACACCGGGGAGCTGTTTTTT. This codes for CASSYSNTGELFF.

A few counts support this clonotype. This chain joins TRBV25-1 and TRBJ1-2; D unresolved. The CDR3 has 13 amino acids. V was shortened by 5 bases and J by 3 bases, with 10 bases between the two germline ends. Germline V gene data show CDR1 as MGHDK and CDR2 as SYGVNS. Here the CDR3 reads CASSSPFDYGYTF. Written as DNA, the CDR3 is TGTGCCAGCAGTTCCCCCTTCGACTATGGCTACACCTTC.

This clonotype has a handful of counts. The V and J genes are TRBV12-3 or TRBV12-4 and TRBJ1-5; 7 bases align to TRBD1. The CDR3 runs to 18 residues. The V segment lost 4 bases and the J segment 2 bases; nucleotides outside the gene matches: 14. The CDR3 region is CASSSGRGGVGGNQPQHF. CDR3 sequence (DNA): TGTGCCAGCAGTTCCGGCAGGGGGGGAGTCGGTGGCAATCAGCCCCAGCATTTT.

This clonotype was seen more than once but under ten times. This rearrangement joins TRBV20-1 to TRBJ2-2; 9 positions match TRBD1. The V gene's germline CDR1 is DFQATT and CDR2 SNEGSKA (reference sequence). J was trimmed by 0 bases and V by 1 base; bases with no gene match: 12. The CDR3 has 19 amino acids. The CDR3 nucleotides are TGCAGTGCTAGAGGGATCTGGCGGGGACAGGGTGCGAACACCGGGGAGCTGTTTTTT. It is translated as CSARGIWRGQGANTGELFF.

The V call is TRBV7-9, the J call TRBJ1-2; unclear D gene. Per germline, CDR1 SEHNR and CDR2 FQNEAQ (reference sequence). The CDR3 spans 13 residues. With 3 bases removed from V and 3 bases from J, the gap between germline ends came to 8 bases. The CDR3 DNA sequence: TGTGCCAGCAGCTTGGAGTCCTACTATGGCTACACCTTC. This sequence encodes CASSLESYYGYTF.

This clonotype was seen many times. The rearrangement joins TRBV7-2 to TRBJ2-5; TRBD2 matches at 8 bases. The V and J ends lost 7 bases and 4 bases, in that order; junction bases with no gene match: 11. The CDR3 has 15 residues. CDR1 and CDR2 (germline): SGHTA, FQGNSA. In DNA, the CDR3 is TGTGCCAGCACCCAGCGCGGGGGGAGGTTAGAGACCCAGTACTTC. Encoded protein: CASTQRGGRLETQYF. Filled out from reference TRBV7-2 and TRBJ2-5, the complete variable domain reads GAGVSQSPSNKVTEKGKDVELRCDPISGHTALYWYRQSLGQGLEFLIYFQGNSAPDKSGLPSDRFSAERTGGSVSTLTIQRTQQEDSAVYLCASTQRGGRLETQYFGPGTRLLVL.

The chain combines TRBV4-2 with TRBJ2-2; TRBD1 might be the D (5 bases). The CDR3 contains 19 residues. The ends were cut back, 0 bases at V and 7 bases at J, with 24 bases in the middle. Germline loops: CDR1 LGHNA, CDR2 YNFKEQ. This chain's CDR3 is CASSQDYLKRGRVSGELFF. In nucleotides, the CDR3 is TGTGCCAGCAGCCAAGATTATCTTAAAAGGGGCCGAGTCAGCGGGGAGCTGTTTTTT.

This rearrangement joins TRBV4-2 to TRBJ1-4; TRBD1 is a possible D gene (6 bases). The CDR3 consists of 16 residues. Germline loops: CDR1 LGHNA, CDR2 YNFKEQ. The germline V and J ends were trimmed by 3 bases and 3 bases, with 14 bases remaining between them. This CDR3 is CASSQLQGYPNEKLFF. DNA for the CDR3: TGTGCCAGCAGCCAGCTACAGGGCTATCCTAATGAAAAACTGTTTTTT.

This clonotype showed up just a few times. This chain links TRBV6-2 or TRBV6-3 with TRBJ1-1; D is possibly TRBD1 (5 bases). The length of the CDR3 is 12 residues. V was clipped by 7 bases and J by 6 bases, with 12 bases between them. In germline, CDR1 is MNHEY, CDR2 SVGEGT. CDR3 sequence reads: CASNSGAAEAFF. The CDR3 coding sequence is TGTGCCAGCAATTCCGGGGCGGCTGAAGCTTTCTTT.

This clonotype has just a few counts. The chain recombines TRBV29-1 with TRBJ2-5, with D unclear. V shed 6 bases and J shed 5 bases, with 19 bases lying between them. This CDR3 region has 14 residues. Germline V gene sequence: CDR1 SQVTM, CDR2 ANQGSEA. CDR3 coding DNA: TGCAGCGTCTTATTCCAGATGGCTGGGGAGACCCAGTACTTC. It yields the protein CSVLFQMAGETQYF.

The chain carries TRBV27 and TRBJ1-1; possibly TRBD1 for D (5 bases). The CDR3 is 15 amino acids. V lost 3 bases, J lost 1 base, and 12 bases lay in between. Germline loops: CDR1 MNHEY, CDR2 SMNVEV (reference sequence). CDR3 region: CASSFLAGTNTEAFF. CDR3 DNA: TGTGCCAGCAGTTTTTTAGCGGGGACGAACACTGAAGCTTTCTTT.

The chain recombines TRBV7-9 with TRBJ1-3; D is uncertain. Germline V gene lookup returns CDR1 SEHNR and CDR2 FQNEAQ (reference sequence). The CDR3 spans 14 residues. V lost 2 bases and J 2 bases, leaving 7 bases between the germline ends. In DNA, the CDR3 is TGTGCCAGCAGCTTACGAGTAGCTGGAAACACCATATATTTT. Translating gives CASSLRVAGNTIYF.

In regard to this clonotype: Since a much larger clone is just one base distant, this may be a read error. The chain is built from TRBV6-5 and TRBJ1-6, with D possibly being TRBD1 (5 bases). This CDR3 has 16 residues. CDR1 is MNHEY, CDR2 SVGAGI, per germline. The CDR3 sequence: CASSGGVGHYISPLHF. As DNA, the CDR3 is TGTGCCAGCAGCGGGGGGGTCGGCCACTATATTTCACCCCTCCACTTT.

This clonotype was observed at least ten times. The CDR3 nucleotides read TGCAGTGCTAGAGAAGGGACAGGGGTTTACGAGCAGTACTTC. Translating it yields CSAREGTGVYEQYF. The chain uses TRBV20-1 and TRBJ2-7; 10 nucleotides align to TRBD1. This CDR3 has 14 amino acids. The germline V gene encodes CDR1 DFQATT and CDR2 SNEGSKA (reference sequence). With V trimmed by 0 bases and J by 4 bases, 3 bases remained unmatched.

This clonotype was recorded many times. The chain combines TRBV4-3 with TRBJ1-6, with 7 bases identical to TRBD1. Germline-derived CDR1 and CDR2 are LGHNA and YSLEER. There are 17 residues in the CDR3. V lost 0 bases to trimming and J lost 6 bases; unmatched junction nucleotides: 8. The CDR3 sequence: CASSQDKGGAGNSPLHF. The CDR3 DNA is TGCGCCAGCAGCCAAGATAAAGGGGGCGCGGGTAATTCACCCCTCCACTTT.

The chain employs TRBV3-1 and TRBJ1-1, with TRBD1 matching 9 bases. This CDR3 region has 17 residues. Looked up from germline, CDR1 is LGHDT and CDR2 is YNNKEL (reference sequence). V shed 0 bases, J shed 3 bases, and the junction held 8 bases outside the gene matches. In nucleotides, the CDR3 is TGTGCCAGCAGCCAAGATAGAAGACAGGGGGGAGACACTGAAGCTTTCTTT. As protein: CASSQDRRQGGDTEAFF.

About this clonotype: A read error may account for a junction end that differs from germline. The CDR3 here is CASSSTGRLNNEAFF. As DNA, the CDR3 is TGTGCCAGCAGTTCGACAGGGCGATTGAACAATGAAGCTTTCTTT. The chain joins TRBV12-3 or TRBV12-4 to TRBJ1-1, with 7 bases matching TRBD1. The CDR3 totals 15 residues.

This clonotype was observed a handful of times. The gene calls are TRBV29-1 and TRBJ1-2; 7 bases align to TRBD1. V lost 4 bases and J lost 8; bases outside the gene matches: 10. The CDR3 loop spans 13 amino acids. Germline assignment: CDR1 SQVTM and CDR2 ANQGSEA. The CDR3 DNA is TGCAGCGTTGCGTCAACTACAGGGGAGGGCTACACCTTC. Translation: CSVASTTGEGYTF.